The T cell receptor beta chain described here comes from a study of blood T cell repertoires in COVID-19. Across the whole study: The analysed material was cDNA or gDNA that came from T cells, B-cell-depleted T cells, or PBMCs.

This CDR3 has 22 residues. V dropped 2 bases and J dropped 4; count of bases not matched to a gene: 21. Germline-derived CDR1 and CDR2 are SGHVT and SQSDAQ. Generated by immunoSEQ multiplex PCR, the TCRdb table keeps only in-frame clones and is missing some. Here the sample spans 65,000 to 90,000 clones, 82% being singletons. This clonotype was sampled from a woman aged 55-70 years with acute or convalescent COVID-19. The sample consisted of peripheral blood. J is TRBJ2-2 and V is TRBV7-4, with TRBD2 identical over 11 bases. CDR3 DNA sequence: TGTGCCAGCAGCTTAACGAGGACAGACCAAAATACTAGCGGGAGTTCCACCGGGGAGCTGTTTTTT. Translating it yields CASSLTRTDQNTSGSSTGELFF.